This passage covers 22 T cell receptor beta chains from one sample sequenced in a study of blood T cells in healthy people across ages. The use of a sample-barcoded 5' primer and a J-beta primer mix characterized a second PCR of roughly 6 to 11 cycles. TCRdb reprocessed the 5' RACE reads with MiXCR, giving one entry per CDR3 protein. The table has approximately 830,000 distinct CDR3 sequences, around 62% seen once. The source material was blood. Receptor source: a man aged 25 to 45 in good health.

The table lists this clonotype with a count of one. The chain has TRBV20-1 and TRBJ2-3, with 7 bases aligning to TRBD1. Germline V gene sequence: CDR1 DFQATT, CDR2 SNEGSKA (reference sequence). V lost 5 bases to trimming and J lost 4 bases; unmatched junction nucleotides: 9. This CDR3 is 14 amino acids long. CDR3 protein: CSARQGINADTQYF. The CDR3 DNA reads as TGCAGTGCTCGACAGGGAATAAATGCAGATACGCAGTATTTT.

Ten or more counts support this clonotype. Since a much larger clone is just one base distant, this may be a read error. The chain employs TRBV7-7 and TRBJ2-5; D may be TRBD2 (6 bases). Per the germline V gene, CDR1 is SSHAT and CDR2 is FNYEAQ (reference sequence). This CDR3 is 13 amino acids long. CDR3 region: CASSVGGIETQYF. CDR3 sequence (DNA): TGTGCTAGCAGCGTAGGCGGGATTGAGACCCAGTACTTC.

CDR3 residues: CSASGLAGDNVEQFF. In nucleotides, the CDR3 is TGCAGTGCTAGCGGACTAGCGGGGGACAACGTAGAGCAGTTCTTC. V gene TRBV20-1 combines with J gene TRBJ2-1; 13 nucleotides agree with TRBD2. In germline, CDR1 is DFQATT, CDR2 SNEGSKA (reference sequence). With V trimmed by 3 bases and J by 10 bases, 9 bases remained unmatched. The CDR3 length is 15 residues.

CDR3: CSVVGSRPSYNEQFF. The CDR3 DNA reads as TGCAGCGTTGTTGGCTCTCGGCCCTCCTACAATGAGCAGTTCTTC. This sequence joins TRBV29-1 and TRBJ2-1, with D unresolved. From germline, CDR1 is SQVTM and CDR2 ANQGSEA. V was pared by 4 bases and J by 0 bases, with 13 bases between. CDR3 length: 15 residues.

For the CDR3, the DNA is TGTGCCAGCAGACTCGGACCCCTGGGCACCTATACGCAGTATTTT. Translated, it gives CASRLGPLGTYTQYF. The V and J genes are TRBV7-9 and TRBJ2-3; D uncertain. Trimming removed 6 bases from V and 7 bases from J, with 20 bases in between. The CDR3 extends over 15 amino acids. The V gene's germline CDR1 is SEHNR and CDR2 FQNEAQ (reference sequence).

As to this clonotype: A much larger clonotype is one base distant, so this may be a read error. V usage is TRBV29-1 and J usage is TRBJ2-7, with D possibly matching TRBD1 (6 bases). This CDR3 spans 15 amino acids. Germline CDR1 is SQVTM and CDR2 is ANQGSEA. Deletions cut 4 bases from V and 0 bases from J, with 16 bases between. The CDR3 region is CSVGNPQGVSYEQYF. The DNA for the CDR3 is TGCAGCGTTGGAAACCCACAGGGCGTCTCCTACGAGCAGTACTTC.

This rearrangement joins TRBV5-1 to TRBJ2-1, with 7 bases matching TRBD2. Germline V gene lookup returns CDR1 SGHRS and CDR2 YFSETQ. Trimming at V came to 4 bases and at J to 5 bases, leaving 9 bases not matched to a gene. This CDR3 has 15 residues. The CDR3 is CASSPTSSVNNEQFF. CDR3 nucleotides: TGCGCCAGCAGCCCGACTAGCTCAGTGAACAATGAGCAGTTCTTC.

Many counts were recorded for this clonotype. The chain carries TRBV20-1 and TRBJ1-5; TRBD1 matches 8 bases. Germline V CDR1 and CDR2: DFQATT, SNEGSKA (reference sequence). The V and J ends lost 0 bases and 9 bases, in that order; junction bases with no gene match: 4. The CDR3 consists of 13 residues. The CDR3, as DNA: TGCAGTGCTAGAGATCAGGGACAGGTGCCCCAGCATTTT. Translated, it gives CSARDQGQVPQHF.

This chain uses TRBV6-2 or TRBV6-3 with TRBJ2-1; unclear D gene. Germline CDR1 and CDR2: MNHEY and SVGEGT. The CDR3 is 13 residues long. V lost 7 bases, J lost 7 bases, and 14 bases lay in between. The CDR3 region has the DNA TGTGCCAGCATGCGACCCCCGGGTAATGAGCAGTTCTTC. This encodes CASMRPPGNEQFF.

CDR3 region: CATSDSRPGNQPQHF. The CDR3 DNA reads as TGTGCCACCAGTGATTCCCGGCCTGGCAATCAGCCCCAGCATTTT. The gene calls are TRBV24-1 and TRBJ1-5, with D uncertain. The CDR3 extends over 15 amino acids. The V gene's germline CDR1 is KGHDR and CDR2 SFDVKD. The germline V and J ends were trimmed by 2 bases and 2 bases, with 9 bases remaining between them.

The rearrangement uses TRBV4-1 and TRBJ1-1; D is perhaps TRBD1 (6 bases). The length of the CDR3 is 15 residues. The germline V and J ends were trimmed by 2 bases and 4 bases, with 14 bases remaining between them. Germline V gives CDR1 MGHRA, CDR2 YSYEKL. The CDR3 loop is CASSQTGKSGTEAFF. In DNA, the CDR3 is TGCGCCAGCAGCCAAACAGGGAAATCGGGCACTGAAGCTTTCTTT.

The CDR3 DNA is TGTGCCAGCAGCGGGGACGGCGGGGAGCTGTTTTTT. This codes for CASSGDGGELFF. J is TRBJ2-2 and V is TRBV9; tentatively, D is TRBD1 or TRBD2 (5 bases each). The germline gives CDR1 SGDLS, CDR2 YYNGEE. Trimming shortened V by 3 bases and J by 7 bases, and 7 bases separated the two germline ends. The CDR3 has 12 amino acids.

The chain has TRBV7-3 and TRBJ1-2; the D gene is possibly TRBD1 (6 bases). V was trimmed by 5 bases and J by 4 bases, leaving 20 bases between them. This CDR3 has 16 residues. Germline CDR1 SGHTA, CDR2 FQGTGA. CDR3: CASSPSSGTRIYGYTF. DNA of the CDR3: TGTGCCAGCAGCCCCTCATCCGGGACACGGATCTATGGCTACACCTTC.

The chain links TRBV20-1 to TRBJ2-3; 9 bases are a match to TRBD1. Per the germline V gene, CDR1 is DFQATT and CDR2 is SNEGSKA (reference sequence). With V trimmed by 7 bases and J by 1 base, 12 bases remained unmatched. The CDR3 extends over 16 amino acids. This CDR3 reads CSVANPGQGRTDTQYF. The CDR3 nucleotides are TGCAGTGTCGCCAATCCGGGACAGGGACGCACAGATACGCAGTATTTT.

The chain links TRBV12-3 or TRBV12-4 to TRBJ2-6, with D tentatively TRBD1 (6 bases). Trimming took 1 base from V and 5 from J, leaving 27 bases between them. The CDR3 extends over 21 amino acids. CDR3 amino acids: CASSLVRGRGNPGSWANVLTF. CDR3 DNA: TGTGCCAGCAGTTTAGTTCGTGGCAGGGGTAACCCTGGGAGCTGGGCCAACGTCCTGACTTTC.

This rearrangement joins TRBV7-8 to TRBJ2-5, with unresolved D. The J call is uncertain, as TRBJ2-7 better fits the DNA end. Germline-derived CDR1 and CDR2 are SGHVS and FQNEAQ. The length of the CDR3 is 13 residues. The CDR3 nucleotides read TGTGCCAGCAGCTTAGAACTCGGCTACGAGCAGTACTTC. This translates into CASSLELGYEQYF.

The gene calls are TRBV7-2 and TRBJ1-2; D remains unclear. This CDR3 has 14 amino acids. Deletions cut 5 bases from V and 3 bases from J, with 13 bases between. Germline CDR1 reads SGHTA; CDR2 reads FQGNSA. CDR3 protein: CASSPLGVDYGYTF. CDR3 coding DNA: TGTGCCAGCAGCCCTCTCGGGGTGGACTATGGCTACACCTTC.

The V gene is TRBV7-7, the J gene TRBJ2-7; perhaps TRBD1 as D (5 bases). TRBJ2-5 explains the end of the DNA better; the J call may be wrong. Germline CDR1 SSHAT, CDR2 FNYEAQ (reference sequence). The CDR3 is 16 residues long. As DNA, the CDR3 is TGTGCCAGCAGCCTAGGGATAGACAGTAAGGCAGAGACCCAGTACTTC. Translated, it gives CASSLGIDSKAETQYF.

The chain is built from TRBV12-3 or TRBV12-4 and TRBJ1-2, with TRBD1 as a possible D gene (5 bases). Trimming left V 6 bases short and J 8 bases short, with 19 bases between. The CDR3 contains 14 residues. CDR3 nucleotide sequence: TGTGCCAGCAGCCGATCAGGACAAGGCGGAGGCTACACCTTC. Translation gives CASSRSGQGGGYTF.

The sample holds a few counts of this clonotype. The chain combines TRBV4-3 with TRBJ1-2, with 11 bases aligning to TRBD1. This CDR3 has 16 residues. V trimming: 0 bases; J trimming: 5 bases; junction bases outside the gene matches: 5. CDR1 is LGHNA and CDR2 is YSLEER in the germline V gene. The CDR3 bases are TGCGCCAGCAGCCAAGATTGGACAGGGGGCGCATATGGCTACACCTTC. Its translation is CASSQDWTGGAYGYTF.

The genes are TRBV12-3 or TRBV12-4 and TRBJ1-6, with 7 bases identical to TRBD1. This CDR3 is built from 15 residues. V lost 6 bases, J lost 12 bases, and 14 bases stayed unmatched. CDR3 region: CASSYTGTDARPLHF. The CDR3 region has the DNA TGTGCCAGCAGCTACACCGGGACAGATGCCCGACCCCTCCACTTT.

This clonotype has just a few counts. The chain uses TRBV9 and TRBJ1-2, with D possibly matching TRBD1 (5 bases). The CDR3 has 14 amino acids. CDR1 is SGDLS and CDR2 is YYNGEE in the germline V gene. Trimming stripped 0 bases from V and 1 base from J, with 7 bases between. The CDR3 reads CASSVAGLNYGYTF. The CDR3 region has the DNA TGTGCCAGCAGCGTAGCGGGGCTTAACTATGGCTACACCTTC.